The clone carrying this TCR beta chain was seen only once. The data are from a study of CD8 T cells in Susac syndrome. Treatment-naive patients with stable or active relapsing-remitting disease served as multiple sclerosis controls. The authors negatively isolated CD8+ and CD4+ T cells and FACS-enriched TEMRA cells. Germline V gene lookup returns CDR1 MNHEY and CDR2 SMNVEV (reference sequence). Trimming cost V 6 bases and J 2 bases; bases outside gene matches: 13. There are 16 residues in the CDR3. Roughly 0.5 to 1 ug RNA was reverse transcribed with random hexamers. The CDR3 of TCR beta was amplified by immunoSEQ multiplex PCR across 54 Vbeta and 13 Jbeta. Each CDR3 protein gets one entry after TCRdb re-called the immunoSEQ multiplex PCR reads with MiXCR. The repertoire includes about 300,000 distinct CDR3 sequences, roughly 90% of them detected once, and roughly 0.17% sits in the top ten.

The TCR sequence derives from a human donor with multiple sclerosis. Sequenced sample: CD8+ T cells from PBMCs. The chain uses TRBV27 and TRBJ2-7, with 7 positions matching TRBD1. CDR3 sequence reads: CASSWSQGTNTYEQYF. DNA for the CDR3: TGTGCCAGCAGCTGGTCACAGGGGACAAACACCTACGAGCAGTACTTC.